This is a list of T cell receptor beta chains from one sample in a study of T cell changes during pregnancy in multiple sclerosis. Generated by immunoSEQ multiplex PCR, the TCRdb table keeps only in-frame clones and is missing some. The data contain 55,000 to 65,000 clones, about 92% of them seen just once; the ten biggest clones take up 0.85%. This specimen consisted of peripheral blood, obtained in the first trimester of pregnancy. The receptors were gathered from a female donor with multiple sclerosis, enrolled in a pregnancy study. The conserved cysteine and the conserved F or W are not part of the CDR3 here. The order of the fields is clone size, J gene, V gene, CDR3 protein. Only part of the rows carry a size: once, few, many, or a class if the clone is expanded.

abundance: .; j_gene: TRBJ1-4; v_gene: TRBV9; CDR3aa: ASSVRPTGGNEKLF
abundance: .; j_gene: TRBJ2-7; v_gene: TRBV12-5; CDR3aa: ASVNRFYEQY
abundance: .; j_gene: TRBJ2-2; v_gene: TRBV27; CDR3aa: ASSGRGIGPGELF
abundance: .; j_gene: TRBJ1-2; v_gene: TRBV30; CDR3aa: AWRTQGYYGYT
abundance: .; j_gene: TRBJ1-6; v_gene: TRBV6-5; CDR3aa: ASRPGDSPLH
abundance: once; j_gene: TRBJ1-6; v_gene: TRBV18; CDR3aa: ASSPLLGGTYNSPLH
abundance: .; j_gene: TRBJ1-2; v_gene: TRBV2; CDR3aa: ASSEGPAGLYGYT
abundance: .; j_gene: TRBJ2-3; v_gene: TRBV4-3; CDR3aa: ASSQDLPSRGASTDTQY
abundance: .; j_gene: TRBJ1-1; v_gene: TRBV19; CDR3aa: ASSPGRVAF
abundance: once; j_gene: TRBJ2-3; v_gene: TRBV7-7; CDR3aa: ASSKIPGLDTQY
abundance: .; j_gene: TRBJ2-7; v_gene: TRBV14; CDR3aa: ASSLRLATYEQY
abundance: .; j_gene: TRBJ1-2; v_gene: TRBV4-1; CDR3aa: ASSQEQAGYT
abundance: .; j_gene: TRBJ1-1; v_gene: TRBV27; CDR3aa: ASSPGGYTEAF
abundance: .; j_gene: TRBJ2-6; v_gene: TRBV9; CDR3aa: ASSALSSGANVLT
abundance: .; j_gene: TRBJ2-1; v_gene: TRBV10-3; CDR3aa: AISESLAGGNEQF
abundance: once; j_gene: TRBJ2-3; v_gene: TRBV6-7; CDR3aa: ASSYEGTSGGPSTSTDTQY
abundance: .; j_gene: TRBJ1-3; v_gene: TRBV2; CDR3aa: ASSEEGERGNTIY
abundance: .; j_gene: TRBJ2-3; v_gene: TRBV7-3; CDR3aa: ASGTSGGAVGFTDTQY
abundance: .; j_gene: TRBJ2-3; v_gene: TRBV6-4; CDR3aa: ASSGSGDGTDTQY
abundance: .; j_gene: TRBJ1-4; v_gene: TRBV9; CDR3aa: ASSRGTVNEKLF
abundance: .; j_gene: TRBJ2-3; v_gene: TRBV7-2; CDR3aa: ASSPSGRTDTQY
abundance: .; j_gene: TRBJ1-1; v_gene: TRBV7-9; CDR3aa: ASSSDIPSVAEAF
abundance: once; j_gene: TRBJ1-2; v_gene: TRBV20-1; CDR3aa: SIRTEYGYT
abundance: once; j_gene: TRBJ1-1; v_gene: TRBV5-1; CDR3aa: ASSLQGQGMNTEAF
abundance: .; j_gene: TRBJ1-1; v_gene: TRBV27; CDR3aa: ASSPDITSTNTEAF
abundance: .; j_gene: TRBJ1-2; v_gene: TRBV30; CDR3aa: AWSIGTNYGYT
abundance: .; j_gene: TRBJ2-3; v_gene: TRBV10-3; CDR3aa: AISVSDSGGPDTQY
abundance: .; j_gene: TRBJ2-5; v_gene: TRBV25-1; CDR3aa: ASSGEGRPQETQY
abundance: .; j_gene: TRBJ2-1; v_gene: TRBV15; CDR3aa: ATSRGLPRHEQF
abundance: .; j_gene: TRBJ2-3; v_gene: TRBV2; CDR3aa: ASSESLSRAGGTDTQY
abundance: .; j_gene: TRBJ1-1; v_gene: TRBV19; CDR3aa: ASSMFKQGATEAF
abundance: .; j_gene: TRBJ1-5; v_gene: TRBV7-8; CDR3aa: ASSWDIGNQPQH
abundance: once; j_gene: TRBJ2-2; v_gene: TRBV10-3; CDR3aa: ATGGRNTGELF
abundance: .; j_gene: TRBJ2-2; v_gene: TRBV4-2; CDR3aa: ASSTEGTGELF
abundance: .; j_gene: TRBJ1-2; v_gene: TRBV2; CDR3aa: ASLEILYGYT
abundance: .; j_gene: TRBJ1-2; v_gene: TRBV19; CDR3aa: ASTKTGPIHYGYT
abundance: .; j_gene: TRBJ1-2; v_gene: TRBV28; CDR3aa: ASRPGWDYGYT
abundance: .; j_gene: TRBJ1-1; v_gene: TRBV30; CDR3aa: AWSGDRRNTEAF
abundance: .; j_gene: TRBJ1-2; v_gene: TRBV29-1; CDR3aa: SVEASYGYT
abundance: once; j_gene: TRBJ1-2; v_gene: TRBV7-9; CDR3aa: ASSLEDRGPYGYT
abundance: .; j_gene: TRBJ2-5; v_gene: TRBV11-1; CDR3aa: ASRLAGSETQY
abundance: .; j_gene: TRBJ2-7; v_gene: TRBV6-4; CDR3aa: ASSDSTGHDMYEQY
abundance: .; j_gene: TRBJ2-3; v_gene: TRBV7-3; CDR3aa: ASSLEVGRGGLNTQY
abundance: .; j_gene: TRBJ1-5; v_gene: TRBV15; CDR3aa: ATSRDGRGNQPQH
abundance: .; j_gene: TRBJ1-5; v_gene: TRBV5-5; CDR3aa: ASGTGGQPQH